These 23 T cell receptor beta chains share one sample of origin, sequenced in a study of T-cell memory formation after mild COVID-19. TCRdb ran MiXCR on the 5' RACE reads and lists one entry per CDR3 protein. The sample includes about 270,000 distinct CDR3 sequences, under 20% of them seen just once. The sequencing sample was made of PBMCs or a T cell subset sorted from them (not recorded which). The source is a man between 18 and 35 years old who had mild COVID-19 (a few samples of this study predate the infection). Cell type and time point are not known.

A few counts support this clonotype. The chain recombines TRBV5-5 with TRBJ2-7, with 10 positions matching TRBD2. V dropped 0 bases and J dropped 0; count of bases not matched to a gene: 3. CDR1 is SGHKS and CDR2 is YYEKEE in the germline V gene (reference sequence). This CDR3 is built from 16 residues. CDR3 coding DNA: TGTGCCAGCAGCTTGGTATGGACTAGCGGCTCCTACGAGCAGTACGTC. Protein product: CASSLVWTSGSYEQYV.

The J gene is TRBJ1-2, the V gene TRBV27, with 7 bases identical to TRBD1. This CDR3 region has 14 residues. Germline CDR1 MNHEY, CDR2 SMNVEV (reference sequence). The ends lost 6 bases at V and 5 bases at J; junction bases unmatched: 9. The CDR3 sequence is CASRSVRRGYGYTF. The CDR3 coding sequence is TGTGCCAGCAGGAGCGTCCGCAGGGGGTATGGCTACACCTTC.

V gene TRBV20-1 combines with J gene TRBJ1-3, with TRBD1 identical over 10 bases. Germline V gene sequence: CDR1 DFQATT, CDR2 SNEGSKA (reference sequence). The CDR3 spans 14 residues. V was clipped by 3 bases and J by 4 bases; unmatched bases: 3. The CDR3 DNA reads TGCAGTGCTAGCCGACAGGGGGCGGGAAACACCATATATTTT. Translation: CSASRQGAGNTIYF.

The chain joins TRBV5-1 to TRBJ2-1; D perhaps matches TRBD2 (5 bases). This CDR3 region has 15 residues. Trimming pared 1 base from V and 6 bases from J, leaving 14 bases between. Germline V CDR1 and CDR2: SGHRS, YFSETQ. The chain's CDR3 is CASSLLRGGPNEQFF. The CDR3 nucleotides are TGCGCCAGCAGCTTGCTTCGGGGTGGGCCCAATGAGCAGTTCTTC. Using reference TRBV5-1 and TRBJ2-1 for the parts outside the CDR3, the full variable domain is KAGVTQTPRYLIKTRGQQVTLSCSPISGHRSVSWYQQTPGQGLQFLFEYFSETQRNKGNFPGRFSGRQFSNSRSEMNVSTLELGDSALYLCASSLLRGGPNEQFFGPGTRLTVL.

V usage is TRBV7-7 and J usage is TRBJ2-7; the D is unclear. Germline V gene lookup returns CDR1 SSHAT and CDR2 FNYEAQ (reference sequence). This CDR3 contains 12 residues. Trimming left V 8 bases short and J 6 bases short, with 14 bases between. Here the CDR3 DNA reads TGTGCCAGCTTGGGTATTGAGTGCGAGCAGTACTTC. Residues: CASLGIECEQYF. Based on the CDR3 plus reference TRBV7-7 and TRBJ2-7, the full variable domain is GAGVSQSPRYKVTKRGQDVTLRCDPISSHATLYWYQQALGQGPEFLTYFNYEAQPDKSGLPSDRFSAERPEGSISTLTIQRTEQRDSAMYRCASLGIECEQYFGPGTRLTVT.

The gene calls are TRBV7-2 and TRBJ2-5; the D gene is possibly TRBD1 (5 bases). The V end was cut by 3 bases, the J end by 3 bases, with 11 bases between. Looked up from germline, CDR1 is SGHTA and CDR2 is FQGNSA. There are 14 residues in the CDR3. The CDR3 DNA reads TGTGCCAGCAGCTTCCCTTTGACAGAAGAGACCCAGTACTTC. Residues: CASSFPLTEETQYF.

V and J are TRBV4-3 and TRBJ1-4; D is unresolved. This CDR3 has 11 amino acids. Per the germline V gene, CDR1 is LGHNA and CDR2 is YSLEER. The V end lost 8 bases, the J end lost 5 bases, and 6 bases lay between the germline ends. Written as DNA, the CDR3 is TGCGCCAGCTCCGGGAATGAAAAACTGTTTTTT. It specifies CASSGNEKLFF.

This clonotype came up many times. V usage is TRBV7-9 and J usage is TRBJ2-1; 8 bases fit TRBD1. CDR1 is SEHNR, CDR2 FQNEAQ, per germline (reference sequence). Trimming cost V 7 bases and J 2 bases; bases outside gene matches: 4. The CDR3 sequence is 14 residues long. The CDR3 bases are TGTGCCAGCACCAGGACAGGGACCTACAATGAGCAGTTCTTC. Its protein product is CASTRTGTYNEQFF.

The CDR3 sequence is CASNDGGRNTIYF. Written as DNA, the CDR3 is TGTGCCAGCAACGACGGAGGAAGAAACACCATATATTTT. J is TRBJ1-3 and V is TRBV6-2 or TRBV6-3; D is uncertain. CDR1 and CDR2 (germline): MNHEY, SVGEGT. The CDR3 is made up of 13 amino acids. V was trimmed by 7 bases and J by 5 bases, leaving 12 bases between them.

The chain employs TRBV30 and TRBJ1-2; a possible D gene is TRBD1 (5 bases). From germline, CDR1 is GTSNPN and CDR2 SVGIG (reference sequence). This CDR3 spans 14 amino acids. The germline V and J ends were trimmed by 7 bases and 3 bases, with 18 bases remaining between them. CDR3 bases: TGTGCCTCGCAAAGGACAAATTTTCACTATGGCTACACCTTC. The encoded protein is CASQRTNFHYGYTF.

This clonotype appeared a few times. This chain uses TRBV6-2 or TRBV6-3 with TRBJ2-3, with TRBD1 identical over 10 bases. The CDR3 extends over 15 amino acids. CDR1 is MNHEY, CDR2 SVGEGT, per germline. Trimming took 0 bases from V and 4 from J; bases not matched to a gene: 1. CDR3 sequence (DNA): TGTGCCAGCAGTTACTCCGGGACAGGGGCAGATACGCAGTATTTT. Amino acid sequence: CASSYSGTGADTQYF.

This clonotype was counted a few times. V and J are TRBV5-1 and TRBJ1-3, with 7 bases identical to TRBD1. Trimming at V came to 4 bases and at J to 0 bases, leaving 7 bases not matched to a gene. Germline CDR1 SGHRS, CDR2 YFSETQ. The CDR3 covers 16 residues. CDR3 region: CASSEGQQISGNTIYF. The DNA for the CDR3 is TGCGCCAGCAGCGAGGGACAGCAAATCTCTGGAAACACCATATATTTT. Combining the CDR3 with reference TRBV5-1 and TRBJ1-3 gives the whole variable domain KAGVTQTPRYLIKTRGQQVTLSCSPISGHRSVSWYQQTPGQGLQFLFEYFSETQRNKGNFPGRFSGRQFSNSRSEMNVSTLELGDSALYLCASSEGQQISGNTIYFGEGSWLTVV.

The chain carries TRBV7-6 and TRBJ2-3, with D perhaps matching TRBD2 (7 bases). Per the germline V gene, CDR1 is SGHVS and CDR2 is FNYEAQ. V was pared by 5 bases and J by 4 bases, with 19 bases between. The CDR3 extends over 16 amino acids. This chain's CDR3 is CASSPVPGGRADTQYF. The CDR3 DNA reads as TGTGCCAGCAGCCCCGTACCCGGGGGGCGGGCAGATACGCAGTATTTT.

This clonotype has more than one count but fewer than ten. The CDR3 sequence is CASSRSAGSQTQYF. CDR3 bases: TGTGCCAGCAGCCGGAGTGCGGGGTCCCAGACCCAGTACTTC. The rearrangement uses TRBV7-3 and TRBJ2-5, with a weak D call TRBD2 (6 bases). This CDR3 region has 14 residues. Germline V gene sequence: CDR1 SGHTA, CDR2 FQGTGA. V lost 5 bases and J lost 6, with 16 bases in between.

The gene calls are TRBV18 and TRBJ2-5; TRBD2 is a possible D gene (5 bases). There are 14 residues in the CDR3. Germline V gene lookup returns CDR1 KGHSH and CDR2 LQKENI. The ends were cut back, 3 bases at V and 5 bases at J, with 13 bases in the middle. The CDR3: CASSPARARETQYF. The CDR3 DNA reads TGTGCCAGCTCACCGGCGAGGGCGAGGGAGACCCAGTACTTC.

The table lists this clonotype with many counts. This chain links TRBV4-1 with TRBJ2-1; D may be TRBD2 (6 bases). CDR1 is MGHRA and CDR2 is YSYEKL in the germline V gene. This CDR3 is 12 amino acids long. V was pared by 3 bases and J by 8 bases, with 8 bases between. The CDR3 DNA is TGCGCCAGCAGCCAGCCGGGGGATGAGCAGTTCTTC. Its protein is CASSQPGDEQFF.

The gene calls are TRBV7-9 and TRBJ2-7; tentatively, D is TRBD2 (7 bases). CDR3 length: 14 residues. The germline CDR1 and CDR2 sequences are SEHNR and FQNEAQ (reference sequence). The V gene lost 1 base and the J gene lost 6 bases, with 13 bases spanning the gap. The CDR3 DNA reads TGTGCCAGCAGCTTAGGAGGGGGGGCCCTCGAGCAGTACGTC. Translating gives CASSLGGGALEQYV.

The chain links TRBV10-3 to TRBJ2-3; 10 nucleotides line up with TRBD2. CDR1 and CDR2 from the germline V gene are ENHRY and SYGVKD. The CDR3 sequence is 17 residues long. The V segment lost 0 bases and the J segment 1 base; nucleotides outside the gene matches: 4. The CDR3: CAISESPLAGGTDTQYF. CDR3 coding DNA: TGTGCCATCAGTGAGTCCCCCCTAGCGGGGGGCACAGATACGCAGTATTTT.

This clonotype has more than one count but fewer than ten. The rearrangement links TRBV27 to TRBJ2-5, with 8 positions matching TRBD2. The V gene end was trimmed by 5 bases and the J gene end by 2 bases; junction bases not matched to a gene: 10. The CDR3 length is 16 residues. Looked up from germline, CDR1 is MNHEY and CDR2 is SMNVEV (reference sequence). The CDR3 sequence: CASSLPPPSGQETQYF. As DNA, the CDR3 is TGTGCCAGCAGTCTACCCCCTCCTAGCGGGCAAGAGACCCAGTACTTC.

The chain has TRBV5-1 and TRBJ1-1; possibly TRBD1 for D (6 bases). Between the trimmed V and J ends, which lost 2 bases and 0 bases, there was a span of 14 bases. The CDR3 runs to 16 residues. Germline CDR1 and CDR2: SGHRS and YFSETQ. DNA for the CDR3: TGCGCCAGCAGCTTACGGACAGCCGAGATGAACACTGAAGCTTTCTTT. The encoded protein is CASSLRTAEMNTEAFF.

This clonotype was seen a handful of times. The chain employs TRBV12-3 or TRBV12-4 and TRBJ2-5; D perhaps matches TRBD2 (7 bases). This CDR3 is 16 amino acids long. V dropped 4 bases and J dropped 3 bases, with 18 bases sitting between them. The CDR3 protein is CASSSNRGGTKETQYF. CDR3 DNA: TGTGCCAGCAGTTCTAATAGGGGGGGGACCAAAGAGACCCAGTACTTC.

This clonotype was counted many times. The chain combines TRBV2 with TRBJ1-2; 8 nucleotides agree with TRBD1. Trimming took 6 bases from V and 6 from J; bases not matched to a gene: 3. This CDR3 is built from 12 residues. The germline CDR1 and CDR2 sequences are SNHLY and FYNNEI. CDR3 in DNA: TGTGCCAGCAGGGGGACAGGTGATGGCTACACCTTC. Protein product: CASRGTGDGYTF.

This clonotype has a handful of counts. Compared with germline, one end of the junction differs, possibly owing to a read error. The chain is built from TRBV6-2 or TRBV6-3 and TRBJ2-1, with TRBD2 matching over 10 bases. The CDR3 runs 15 residues. Germline lookup yields CDR1 MNHEY and CDR2 SVGEGT. Written as DNA, the CDR3 is TGTGCCTGCAGAGCGGGGGGGTTCTCCTACAATGAGCAGTTCTTC. Protein product: CACRAGGFSYNEQFF.